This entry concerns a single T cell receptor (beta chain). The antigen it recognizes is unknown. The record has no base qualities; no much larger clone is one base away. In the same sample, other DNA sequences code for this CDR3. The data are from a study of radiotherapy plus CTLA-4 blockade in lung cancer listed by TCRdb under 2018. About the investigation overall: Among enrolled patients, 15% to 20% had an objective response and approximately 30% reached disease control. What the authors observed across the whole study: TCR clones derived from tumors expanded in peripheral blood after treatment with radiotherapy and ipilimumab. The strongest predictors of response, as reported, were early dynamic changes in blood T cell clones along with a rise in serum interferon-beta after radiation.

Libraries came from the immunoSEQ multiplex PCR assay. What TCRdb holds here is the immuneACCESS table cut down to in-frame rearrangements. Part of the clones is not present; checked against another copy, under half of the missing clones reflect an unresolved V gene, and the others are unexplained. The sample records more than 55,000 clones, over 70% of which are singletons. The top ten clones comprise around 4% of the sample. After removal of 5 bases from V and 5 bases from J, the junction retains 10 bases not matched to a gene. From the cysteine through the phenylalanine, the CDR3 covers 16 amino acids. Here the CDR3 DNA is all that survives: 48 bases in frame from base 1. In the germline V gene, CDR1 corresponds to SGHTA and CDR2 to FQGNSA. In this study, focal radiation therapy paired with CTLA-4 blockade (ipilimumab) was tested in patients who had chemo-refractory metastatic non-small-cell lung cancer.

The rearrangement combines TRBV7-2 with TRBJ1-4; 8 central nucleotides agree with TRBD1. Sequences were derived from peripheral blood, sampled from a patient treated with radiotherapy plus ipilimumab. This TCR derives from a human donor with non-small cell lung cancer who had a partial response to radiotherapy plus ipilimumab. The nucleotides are TGTGCCAGCAGCCAACAGACAGGGGCGTCGAATGAAAAACTGTTTTTT. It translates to CASSQQTGASNEKLFF.